The source of this T cell receptor (beta chain) is a study of T cells in Graves' hyperthyroidism and ophthalmopathy. The V end was cut by 6 bases, the J end by 3 bases, with 14 bases between. The CDR3 is made up of 14 amino acids. The germline V gene has CDR1 SNHLY and CDR2 FYNNEI. Regions amplified from RNA transcripts were the TCR beta CDR3 regions. First-round RT-PCR with HTBI primers amplified the TCR CDR3 region. MiXCR, run by TCRdb on the multiplex PCR reads, gives a single entry per CDR3 protein. This sample has 45,000 to 55,000 distinct CDR3 sequences, with roughly 56% found just once. This clonotype was found a few times. Orbital computed tomography and thyroid ultrasound, together with serum TRAb and thyroxine and clinical symptoms, were used for diagnoses.

V gene TRBV2 combines with J gene TRBJ2-5, with D possibly matching TRBD1 (6 bases). Specimen: peripheral blood or thyroid tissue (not recorded which). This sequence originates from a young man with Graves' hyperthyroidism. In DNA, the CDR3 is TGTGCCAGCAGCGTGTGGGGGCGAGAAGAGACCCAGTACTTC. This sequence encodes CASSVWGREETQYF.